The present TCR beta chain was sequenced within a study of a mutant IDH1 vaccine in newly diagnosed glioma. Study details: An approximately 62% male, approximately 40% female split and a mean age of roughly 44 years characterized treated patients. Patients previously underwent radiotherapy, temozolomide, or both, and most underwent both. Notes on the study in general: Among top peripheral T cell clonotypes, changes seemed unrelated to pseudoprogression.

Remarks on this clone: What it binds is unknown.

The time point: baseline, week 1 (first vaccination visit). The treatment was: pre-vaccination baseline after standard-of-care therapy. In every donor, the tumor was a new WHO grade 3 or 4 IDH1-mutant, ATRX-lost astrocytoma. The table came from immunoSEQ multiplex PCR; TCRdb's copy has only in-frame clones and leaves some out. The data hold tens of thousands of clones, with 79% observed a single time. CDR1 and CDR2 from the germline V gene are SGDLS and YYNGEE. The CDR3 spans 21 residues. V trimming: 0 bases; J trimming: 0 bases; junction bases outside the gene matches: 9. Sequenced here: PBMCs, sampled from a glioma patient treated with radiotherapy, temozolomide or both. This TCR came from a man between 45 and 60 years old with glioma. The chain recombines TRBV9 with TRBJ2-1; the match to TRBD2 covers 16 bases. CDR3 coding DNA: TGTGCCAGCAGCGTAGGTATTCCGGGACTAGCGGGGGGGCCCTCCTACAATGAGCAGTTCTTC. Encoded protein: CASSVGIPGLAGGPSYNEQFF. Drawing the rest from reference TRBV9 and TRBJ2-1, the complete variable domain is DSGVTQTPKHLITATGQRVTLRCSPRSGDLSVYWYQQSLDQGLQFLIQYYNGEERAKGNILERFSAQQFPDLHSELNLSSLELGDSALYFCASSVGIPGLAGGPSYNEQFFGPGTRLTVL.